This passage covers 4 T cell receptor beta chains from one sample sequenced in a study of T cell changes during pregnancy in multiple sclerosis. Here immunoSEQ multiplex PCR was the method, and the copy in TCRdb shows in-frame clones only, minus some. The sample has fewer than 20,000 clones, 88% seen once; the top ten hold roughly 12%. This specimen was CD8+ T cells from peripheral blood mononuclear cells, taken after pregnancy. The receptor source for this set is a female donor in good health, enrolled as a control in a pregnancy study.

This clone rates as medium-sized. The genes are TRBV15 and TRBJ1-1; TRBD1 matches at 7 bases. The CDR3 runs to 17 residues. V gave up 5 bases and J gave up 9 bases; unmatched junction bases: 21. Per the germline V gene, CDR1 is LNHNV and CDR2 is YYDKDF (reference sequence). The CDR3 DNA reads TGTGCCACCAGCTCTTTGCTCATTCAGGGGGTGGAAGTTAAAGCTTTCTTT. Translation: CATSSLLIQGVEVKAFF.

This clone was detected only a few times. V usage is TRBV6-4 and J usage is TRBJ2-2, with TRBD2 as a possible D gene (6 bases). CDR1 and CDR2 from the germline V gene are MRHNA and SNTAGT. The germline V and J ends were trimmed by 3 bases and 6 bases, with 8 bases remaining between them. This CDR3 contains 13 residues. CDR3 loop: CASSEGGAGELFF. As DNA, the CDR3 is TGTGCCAGCAGTGAAGGAGGGGCCGGGGAGCTGTTTTTT.

This rearrangement joins TRBV6-9 to TRBJ1-3; TRBD1 aligns across 7 bases. Trimming cost V 5 bases and J 4 bases; bases outside gene matches: 2. CDR1 MNHGY and CDR2 SVAAGI come from the germline V gene. This CDR3 is 13 amino acids long. The CDR3, as DNA: TGTGCCAGCAGTGCGGGACAGGGAAACACCATATATTTT. Translating it yields CASSAGQGNTIYF.

The V and J genes are TRBV6-5 and TRBJ1-2; D might be TRBD1 (6 bases). V was cut by 0 bases and J by 3 bases, with 11 bases left in between. Germline CDR1 is MNHEY and CDR2 is SVGAGI. The length of the CDR3 is 15 residues. The CDR3 region is CASSYSGGLHYGYTF. Here the CDR3 DNA reads TGTGCCAGCAGTTACTCAGGGGGATTACACTATGGCTACACCTTC.